This T cell receptor beta chain originates from a study of T cells after yellow fever vaccination. This clonotype was seen repeatedly, ten times or more. Study results and caveats: The CD4 and CD8 compartments had a small share of their clonotypes in common.

Production of TCR cDNA was by 5'RACE template switching, which also added a universal primer site and UMIs. TCRdb processed the 5' RACE reads anew with MiXCR; each CDR3 protein has one entry. This table holds roughly 94,000 distinct CDR3 sequences, almost 9% found once. V was pared by 0 bases and J by 3 bases, with 8 bases between. Germline CDR1 SGHVS, CDR2 FNYEAQ. This CDR3 has 14 amino acids. Sequencing was performed on CD8+ T cells not binding an NS4B(214-222) dextramer, sorted from PBMCs, taken roughly 14 days after the first yellow fever vaccination. This clonotype was sampled from a man aged 18 to 30 who received the YFV17D yellow fever vaccine. V gene TRBV7-6 combines with J gene TRBJ1-1; D unclear. In nucleotides, the CDR3 is TGTGCCAGCAGCTTAGCGCCTGGGGACACTGAAGCTTTCTTT. Protein: CASSLAPGDTEAFF.